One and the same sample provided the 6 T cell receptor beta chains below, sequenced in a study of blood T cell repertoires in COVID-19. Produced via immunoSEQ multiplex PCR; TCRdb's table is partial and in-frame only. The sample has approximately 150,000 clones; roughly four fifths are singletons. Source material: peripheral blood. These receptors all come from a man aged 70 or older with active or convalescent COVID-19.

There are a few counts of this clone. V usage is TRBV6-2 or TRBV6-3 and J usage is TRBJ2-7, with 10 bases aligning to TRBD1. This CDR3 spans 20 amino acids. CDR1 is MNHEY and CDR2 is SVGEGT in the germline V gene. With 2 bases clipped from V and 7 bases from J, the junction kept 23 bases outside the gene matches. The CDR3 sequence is CASSYQFNSTRDRGRKEQYF. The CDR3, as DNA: TGTGCCAGCAGTTACCAATTTAATAGTACCCGGGACAGGGGACGGAAAGAGCAGTACTTC.

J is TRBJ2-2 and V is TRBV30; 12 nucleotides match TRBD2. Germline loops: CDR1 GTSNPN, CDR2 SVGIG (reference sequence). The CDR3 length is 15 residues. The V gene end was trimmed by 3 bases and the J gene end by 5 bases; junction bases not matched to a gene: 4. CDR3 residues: CAWRTSGSFTGELFF. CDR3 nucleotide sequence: TGTGCCTGGAGGACTAGCGGGAGTTTTACCGGGGAGCTGTTTTTT.

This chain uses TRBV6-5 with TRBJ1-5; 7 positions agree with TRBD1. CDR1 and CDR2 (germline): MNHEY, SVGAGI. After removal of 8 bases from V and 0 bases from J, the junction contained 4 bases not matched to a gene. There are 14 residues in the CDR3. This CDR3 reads CASLGQYSNQPQHF. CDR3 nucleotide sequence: TGTGCCAGCCTGGGACAGTATAGCAATCAGCCCCAGCATTTT.

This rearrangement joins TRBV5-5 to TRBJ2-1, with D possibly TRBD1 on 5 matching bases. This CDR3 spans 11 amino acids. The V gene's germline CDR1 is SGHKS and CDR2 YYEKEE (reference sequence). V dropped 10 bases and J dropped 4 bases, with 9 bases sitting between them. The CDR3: CACDSYNEQFF. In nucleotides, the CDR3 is TGTGCCTGCGACAGTTACAATGAGCAGTTCTTC.

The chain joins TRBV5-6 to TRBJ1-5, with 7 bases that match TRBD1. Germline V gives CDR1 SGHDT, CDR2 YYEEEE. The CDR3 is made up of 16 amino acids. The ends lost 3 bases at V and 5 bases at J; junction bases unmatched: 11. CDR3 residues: CASSSYRGRYDQPQHF. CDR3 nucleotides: TGTGCCAGCAGCTCCTACAGGGGACGTTACGATCAGCCCCAGCATTTT.

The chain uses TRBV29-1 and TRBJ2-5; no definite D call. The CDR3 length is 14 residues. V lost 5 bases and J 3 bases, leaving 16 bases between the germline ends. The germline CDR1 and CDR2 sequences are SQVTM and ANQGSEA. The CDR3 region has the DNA TGCAGCGTTACCCAGAATTGGGCAGAAGAGACCCAGTACTTC. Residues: CSVTQNWAEETQYF.